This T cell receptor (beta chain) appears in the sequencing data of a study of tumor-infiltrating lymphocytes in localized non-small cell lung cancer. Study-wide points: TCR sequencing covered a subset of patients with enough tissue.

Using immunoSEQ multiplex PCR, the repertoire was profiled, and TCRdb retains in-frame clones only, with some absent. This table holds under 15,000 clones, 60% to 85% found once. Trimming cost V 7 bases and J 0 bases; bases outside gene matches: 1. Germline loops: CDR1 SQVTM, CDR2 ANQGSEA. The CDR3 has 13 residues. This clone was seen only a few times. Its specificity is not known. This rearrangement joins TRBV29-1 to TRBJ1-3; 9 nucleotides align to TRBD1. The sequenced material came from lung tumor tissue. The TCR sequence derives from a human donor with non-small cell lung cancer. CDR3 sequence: CSAGQGSGNTIYF. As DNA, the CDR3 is TGCAGCGCGGGACAGGGCTCTGGAAACACCATATATTTT.